These 17 T cell receptor beta chains came from one sample sequenced in a study of T cells in Graves' hyperthyroidism and ophthalmopathy. RNA transcripts gave rise to amplified TCR beta CDR3 regions. The HTBI primer set drove a first-round RT-PCR of the TCR CDR3. TCRdb fed the multiplex PCR reads into MiXCR, producing one record per CDR3 protein. Found here are about 320,000 distinct CDR3 sequences, 15% to 20% of them singletons; the top ten hold approximately 35%. Input material: blood. All receptors come from a man aged 25 to 40 with Graves' hyperthyroidism.

This clonotype was seen many times. This sequence joins TRBV2 and TRBJ1-1, with a weak D call TRBD1 (6 bases). Germline V gene data show CDR1 as SNHLY and CDR2 as FYNNEI. Trimming stripped 7 bases from V and 1 base from J, with 13 bases between. CDR3 length equals 14 residues. The CDR3 sequence: CASTRGARNTEAFF. The CDR3 coding sequence is TGTGCCAGCACTAGGGGGGCGCGGAACACTGAAGCTTTCTTT. The entire variable domain, with the rest obtained from reference TRBV2 and TRBJ1-1, is as follows: EPEVTQTPSHQVTQMGQEVILRCVPISNHLYFYWYRQILGQKVEFLVSFYNNEISEKSEIFDDQFSVERPDGSNFTLKIRSTKLEDSAMYFCASTRGARNTEAFFGQGTRLTVV.

This clonotype was recorded at least ten times. This sequence joins TRBV7-8 and TRBJ2-3, with no clear D. The germline gives CDR1 SGHVS, CDR2 FQNEAQ. With 7 bases removed from V and 0 bases from J, the gap between germline ends came to 11 bases. This CDR3 has 14 residues. CDR3 sequence: CASIPWGSTDTQYF. Written as DNA, the CDR3 is TGTGCCAGCATCCCCTGGGGAAGCACAGATACGCAGTATTTT.

This clonotype was found many times. The V and J genes are TRBV6-5 and TRBJ2-1; D unresolved. Trimming stripped 5 bases from V and 2 bases from J, with 13 bases between. In germline, CDR1 is MNHEY, CDR2 SVGAGI. The CDR3 has 15 amino acids. CDR3 sequence: CASSVTPDPYNEQFF. The CDR3 coding sequence is TGTGCCAGCAGTGTTACTCCGGACCCCTACAATGAGCAGTTCTTC.

This clonotype was found many times. The rearrangement joins TRBV15 to TRBJ2-2; 8 bases are a match to TRBD2. The CDR3 covers 16 residues. V was clipped by 3 bases and J by 0 bases; unmatched bases: 3. Germline CDR1 LNHNV, CDR2 YYDKDF (reference sequence). The CDR3 sequence: CATSRELAANTGELFF. The CDR3 region has the DNA TGTGCCACCAGCAGGGAACTAGCGGCGAACACCGGGGAGCTGTTTTTT.

At least ten counts were recorded for this clonotype. The chain employs TRBV5-5 and TRBJ2-2, with TRBD1 matching over 11 bases. Trimming at V came to 4 bases and at J to 5 bases, leaving 1 base not matched to a gene. The CDR3 length is 14 residues. CDR1 is SGHKS and CDR2 is YYEKEE in the germline V gene (reference sequence). The chain's CDR3 is CASSGTGGTGELFF. CDR3 nucleotide sequence: TGTGCCAGCAGCGGGACAGGGGGTACCGGGGAGCTGTTTTTT. Variable domain in full (rest from reference TRBV5-5 and TRBJ2-2): DAGVTQSPTHLIKTRGQQVTLRCSPISGHKSVSWYQQVLGQGPQFIFQYYEKEERGRGNFPDRFSARQFPNYSSELNVNALLLGDSALYLCASSGTGGTGELFFGEGSRLTVL.

Points on this clonotype: A much larger clone differs from this one at a single base, so this may be a read error. It is likely a read error, because the conserved phenylalanine at the end of the CDR3 is missing. The chain carries TRBV30 and TRBJ2-7; 7 nucleotides line up with TRBD2. V trimming: 2 bases; J trimming: 4 bases; junction bases outside the gene matches: 2. The length of the CDR3 is 12 residues. Germline assignment: CDR1 GTSNPN and CDR2 SVGIG (reference sequence). CDR3 bases: TGTGCCTGGAGTCGGGGGGAGTACGAGCAGTACCTC. Protein product: CAWSRGEYEQYL.

This clonotype was picked up one time. A read error is possible here, since a much larger clone lies one base away. The chain carries TRBV11-2 and TRBJ2-3; D is perhaps TRBD1 (6 bases). This CDR3 contains 18 residues. CDR1 is SGHAT and CDR2 is FQNNGV in the germline V gene. V dropped 0 bases and J dropped 1 base, with 17 bases sitting between them. As DNA, the CDR3 is TGTGCCAGCAGCTTAGAAATTTCTGGGGCAGGGGGCACAGATACGCAGTATTTT. This gives the protein CASSLEISGAGGTDTQYF.

This chain connects TRBV28 to TRBJ1-2; D may be TRBD1 (5 bases). This CDR3 is built from 14 residues. CDR1 is MDHEN, CDR2 SYDVKM, per germline. Trimming took 5 bases from V and 5 from J, leaving 15 bases between them. The CDR3 DNA reads as TGTGCCAGCAGTACCAGGGTAACTTGGTATGGCTACACCTTC. Translation: CASSTRVTWYGYTF.

The CDR3 nucleotides are TGCAGCGTTGAAGAGACCGACGGGGGCGTTCAGTACTTC. Translating it yields CSVEETDGGVQYF. The rearrangement uses TRBV29-1 and TRBJ2-4; D tentatively reads TRBD1 or TRBD2 (6 bases each). Looked up from germline, CDR1 is SQVTM and CDR2 is ANQGSEA. Trimming took 0 bases from V and 11 from J, leaving 14 bases between them. This CDR3 spans 13 amino acids.

This clonotype has at least ten counts. The CDR3 DNA is TGCAGCGTCCCTCGCCTCGCCGGAGATACGCAGTATTTT. Amino acids: CSVPRLAGDTQYF. The chain couples TRBV29-1 to TRBJ2-3; D remains ambiguous. V lost 6 bases and J lost 5, with 15 bases in between. This CDR3 spans 13 amino acids. CDR1 is SQVTM, CDR2 ANQGSEA, per germline.

Only a few counts were recorded for this clonotype. V and J are TRBV11-2 and TRBJ2-1; possibly TRBD2 for D (5 bases). The CDR3 spans 15 residues. V lost 5 bases and J lost 7, with 18 bases in between. In germline, CDR1 is SGHAT, CDR2 FQNNGV. For the CDR3, the DNA is TGTGCCAGCAGCACACTAACCTTTACGGGGAATGAGCAGTTCTTC. This sequence encodes CASSTLTFTGNEQFF.

The chain is built from TRBV9 and TRBJ2-7, with 10 bases lining up with TRBD1. CDR1 SGDLS and CDR2 YYNGEE come from the germline V gene. V was pared by 9 bases and J by 0 bases, with 12 bases of the junction left unmatched. The CDR3 has 16 residues. In nucleotides, the CDR3 is TGTGCCACCGGGACAGGGGATAGAGGTAGCTCCTACGAGCAGTACTTC. This gives the protein CATGTGDRGSSYEQYF.

In this sample, this clonotype turned up many times. The chain is built from TRBV27 and TRBJ1-1; D possibly corresponds to TRBD1 (6 bases). The germline V gene has CDR1 MNHEY and CDR2 SMNVEV (reference sequence). The CDR3 loop spans 13 amino acids. Between the trimmed V and J ends, which lost 6 bases and 0 bases, there was a span of 8 bases. CDR3 DNA sequence: TGTGCCAGCAGAACAGGGTTGAACACTGAAGCTTTCTTT. This codes for CASRTGLNTEAFF.

This clonotype was seen a few times. V is TRBV20-1 and J is TRBJ2-7, with 8 bases fitting TRBD1. Germline V gene data show CDR1 as DFQATT and CDR2 as SNEGSKA (reference sequence). The CDR3 loop spans 15 amino acids. The J segment lost 0 bases and the V segment lost 1 base, leaving 5 bases of the junction unmatched. The CDR3 bases are TGCAGTGCTAGAGTTCTGGACAGGGTCTCCTACGAGCAGTACTTC. Protein product: CSARVLDRVSYEQYF.

Only a few counts were recorded for this clonotype. The CDR3 DNA reads TGTGCCAGCAGTTTATGGCCATGGTCTTTGGGGCTTCTGTCCTACGAGCAGTACTTC. As protein: CASSLWPWSLGLLSYEQYF. The V gene is TRBV12-3 or TRBV12-4, the J gene TRBJ2-7, with a tentative D call TRBD1 (5 bases). This CDR3 spans 19 amino acids. V gave up 2 bases and J gave up 1 base, with 24 bases separating them.

The chain has TRBV20-1 and TRBJ2-2; D is possibly TRBD2 (6 bases). The length of the CDR3 is 13 residues. Looked up from germline, CDR1 is DFQATT and CDR2 is SNEGSKA (reference sequence). V lost 3 bases and J 8 bases, leaving 13 bases between the germline ends. The CDR3: CSARRDPRGELFF. In DNA, the CDR3 is TGCAGTGCTAGGCGGGACCCCAGGGGGGAGCTGTTTTTT.

V and J are TRBV29-1 and TRBJ2-1, with D uncertain. The CDR3 is 11 amino acids. Germline CDR1 and CDR2: SQVTM and ANQGSEA. Trimming cost V 5 bases and J 7 bases, with 9 bases left between them. CDR3 amino acids: CSVNFSNEQFF. In nucleotides, the CDR3 is TGCAGCGTTAACTTCTCGAATGAGCAGTTCTTC.